The clone carrying this T cell receptor (beta chain) has only a few counts. No antigen is known for it. The protocol attached unique molecular identifiers to individual cDNA molecules. MiXCR, applied by TCRdb to the 5' RACE reads, yields one record per CDR3 protein. The sample contains nearly 30,000 distinct CDR3 sequences, approximately 4.7% of which appear only once. This sample is drawn from a study of early T cells in non-severe SARS-CoV-2 infection. Points from the study as a whole: Matching against VDJdb likely underestimated virus-specific expansions, favoring anti-spike CD8.

The specimen was whole blood. The source is an adult who was a healthcare worker with PCR-confirmed SARS-CoV-2 infection or an uninfected control (not recorded which).

The CDR3 coding sequence is TGCAGTGCACCCGTAGCGGGAGTCTACAATGAGCAGTTCTTC. Translating gives CSAPVAGVYNEQFF. This chain joins TRBV20-1 and TRBJ2-1; TRBD2 aligns across 9 bases. V was clipped by 6 bases and J by 3 bases; unmatched bases: 6. Germline assignment: CDR1 DFQATT and CDR2 SNEGSKA (reference sequence). This CDR3 is 14 amino acids long.